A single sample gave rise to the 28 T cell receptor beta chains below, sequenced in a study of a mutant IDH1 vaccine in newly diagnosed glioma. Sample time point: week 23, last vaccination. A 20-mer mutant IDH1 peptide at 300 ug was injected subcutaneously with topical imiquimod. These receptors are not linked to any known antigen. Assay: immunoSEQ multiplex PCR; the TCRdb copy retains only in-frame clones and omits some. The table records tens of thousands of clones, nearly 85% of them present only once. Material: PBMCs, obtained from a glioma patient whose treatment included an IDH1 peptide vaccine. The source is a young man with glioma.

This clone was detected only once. CDR3 coding DNA: TGTGCCAGCAGCTTAAGCCTAGCCCCCTACGAGCAGTACTTC. It yields the protein CASSLSLAPYEQYF. The chain joins TRBV11-1 to TRBJ2-7; a weak D match, TRBD2 (5 bases). Germline CDR1 reads SGHAT; CDR2 reads FQDESV (reference sequence). This CDR3 region has 14 residues. The germline V and J ends were trimmed by 2 bases and 2 bases, with 10 bases remaining between them.

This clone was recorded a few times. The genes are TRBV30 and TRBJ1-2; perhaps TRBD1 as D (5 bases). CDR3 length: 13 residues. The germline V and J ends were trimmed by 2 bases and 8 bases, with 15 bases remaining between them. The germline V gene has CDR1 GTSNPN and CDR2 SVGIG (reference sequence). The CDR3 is CAWSFSTGWGYTF. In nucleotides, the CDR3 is TGTGCCTGGAGTTTTTCCACAGGTTGGGGCTACACCTTC.

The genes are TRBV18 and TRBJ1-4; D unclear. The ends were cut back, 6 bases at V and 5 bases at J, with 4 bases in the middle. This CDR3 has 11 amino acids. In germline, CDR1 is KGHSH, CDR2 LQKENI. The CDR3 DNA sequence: TGTGCCAGCTCCACCAATGAAAAACTGTTTTTT. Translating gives CASSTNEKLFF.

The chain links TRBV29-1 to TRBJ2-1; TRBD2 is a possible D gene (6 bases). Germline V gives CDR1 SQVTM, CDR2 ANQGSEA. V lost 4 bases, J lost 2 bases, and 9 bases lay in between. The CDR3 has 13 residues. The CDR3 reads CSVGRGAYNEQFF. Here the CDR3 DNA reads TGCAGCGTTGGGCGCGGGGCCTACAATGAGCAGTTCTTC.

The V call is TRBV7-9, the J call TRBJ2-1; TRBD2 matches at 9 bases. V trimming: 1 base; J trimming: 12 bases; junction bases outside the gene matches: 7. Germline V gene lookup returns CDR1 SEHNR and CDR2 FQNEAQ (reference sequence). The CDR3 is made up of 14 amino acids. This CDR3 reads CASSLGSGSRRQFF. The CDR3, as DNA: TGTGCCAGCAGCTTAGGTAGCGGGAGCAGGCGGCAGTTCTTC.

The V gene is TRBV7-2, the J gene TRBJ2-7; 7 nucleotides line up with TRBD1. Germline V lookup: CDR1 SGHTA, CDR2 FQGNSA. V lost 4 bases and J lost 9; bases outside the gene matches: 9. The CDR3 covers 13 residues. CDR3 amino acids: CASSSPDRSRQYF. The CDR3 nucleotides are TGTGCCAGCAGCTCGCCGGACAGGTCAAGGCAGTACTTC.

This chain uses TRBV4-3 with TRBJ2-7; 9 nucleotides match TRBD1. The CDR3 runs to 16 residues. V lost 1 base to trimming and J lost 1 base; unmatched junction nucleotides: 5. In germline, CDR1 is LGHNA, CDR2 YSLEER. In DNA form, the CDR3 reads TGCGCCAGCAGCCAAGCGTATGACAGGGGGTCCTACGAGCAGTACTTC. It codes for CASSQAYDRGSYEQYF.

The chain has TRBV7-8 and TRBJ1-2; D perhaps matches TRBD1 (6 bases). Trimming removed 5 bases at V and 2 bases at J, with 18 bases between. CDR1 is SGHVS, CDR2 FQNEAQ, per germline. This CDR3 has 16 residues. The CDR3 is CASSPRAGQTNYGYTF. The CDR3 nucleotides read TGTGCCAGCAGCCCCAGAGCGGGACAAACAAACTATGGCTACACCTTC.

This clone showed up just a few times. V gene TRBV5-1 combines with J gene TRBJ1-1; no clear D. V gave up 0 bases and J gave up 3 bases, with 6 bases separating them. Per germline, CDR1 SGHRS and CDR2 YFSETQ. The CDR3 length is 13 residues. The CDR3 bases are TGCGCCAGCAGCTTGGTTGGGGACACTGAAGCTTTCTTT. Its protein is CASSLVGDTEAFF.

The CDR3 DNA reads TGTGCCAGCAGCGTGGAGACTAGCGGATCCTACGAGCAGTACTTC. Protein: CASSVETSGSYEQYF. The V call is TRBV9, the J call TRBJ2-7; 9 nucleotides agree with TRBD2. After removal of 2 bases from V and 1 base from J, the junction contained 4 bases not matched to a gene. CDR1 is SGDLS, CDR2 YYNGEE, per germline. The CDR3 runs to 15 residues.

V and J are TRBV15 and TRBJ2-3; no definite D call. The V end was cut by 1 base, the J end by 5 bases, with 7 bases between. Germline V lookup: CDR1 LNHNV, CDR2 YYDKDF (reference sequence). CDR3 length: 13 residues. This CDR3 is CATSRVDIDTQYF. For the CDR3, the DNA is TGTGCCACCAGCAGAGTGGATATAGATACGCAGTATTTT.

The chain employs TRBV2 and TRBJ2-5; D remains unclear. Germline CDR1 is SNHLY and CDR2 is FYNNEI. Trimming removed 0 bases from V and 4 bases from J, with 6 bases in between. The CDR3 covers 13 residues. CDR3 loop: CASSEAGLETQYF. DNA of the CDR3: TGTGCCAGCAGTGAAGCAGGGCTAGAGACCCAGTACTTC.

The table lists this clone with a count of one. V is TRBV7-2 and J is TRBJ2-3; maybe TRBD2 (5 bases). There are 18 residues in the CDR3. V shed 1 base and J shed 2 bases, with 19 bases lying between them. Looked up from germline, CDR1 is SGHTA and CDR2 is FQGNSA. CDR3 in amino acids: CASSLDGSASSVTDTQYF. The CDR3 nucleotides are TGTGCCAGCAGCTTAGACGGGTCGGCTAGCAGCGTCACAGATACGCAGTATTTT.

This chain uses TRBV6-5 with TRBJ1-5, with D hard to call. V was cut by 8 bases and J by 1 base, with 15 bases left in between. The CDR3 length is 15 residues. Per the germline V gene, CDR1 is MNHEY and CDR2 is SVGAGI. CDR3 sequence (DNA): TGTGCCAGCGGCCGGGTGAGAGACAGCAATCAGCCCCAGCATTTT. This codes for CASGRVRDSNQPQHF.

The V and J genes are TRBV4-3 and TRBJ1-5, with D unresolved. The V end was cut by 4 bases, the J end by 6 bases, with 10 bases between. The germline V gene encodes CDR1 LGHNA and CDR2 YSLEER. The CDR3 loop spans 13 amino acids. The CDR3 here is CASSRGWGQPQHF. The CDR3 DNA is TGCGCCAGCAGCCGTGGGTGGGGTCAGCCCCAGCATTTT.

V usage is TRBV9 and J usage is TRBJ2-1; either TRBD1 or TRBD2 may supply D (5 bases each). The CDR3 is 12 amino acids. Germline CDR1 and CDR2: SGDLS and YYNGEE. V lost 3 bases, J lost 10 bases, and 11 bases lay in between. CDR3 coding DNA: TGTGCCAGCAGCGCACAGTGGGACGAGCAGTTCTTC. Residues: CASSAQWDEQFF.

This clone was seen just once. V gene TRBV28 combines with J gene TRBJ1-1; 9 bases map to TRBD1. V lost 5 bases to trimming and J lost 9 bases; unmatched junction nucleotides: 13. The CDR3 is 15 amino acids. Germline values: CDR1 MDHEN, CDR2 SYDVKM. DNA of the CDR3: TGTGCCAGCAGTATTGCCGGGACAGGGATAATTAAAGCTTTCTTT. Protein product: CASSIAGTGIIKAFF.

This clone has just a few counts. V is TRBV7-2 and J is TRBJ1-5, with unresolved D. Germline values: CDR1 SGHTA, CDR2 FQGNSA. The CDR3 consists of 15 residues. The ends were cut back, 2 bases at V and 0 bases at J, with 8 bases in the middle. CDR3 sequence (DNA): TGTGCCAGCAGCTTAACGCGTGATAGCAATCAGCCCCAGCATTTT. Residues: CASSLTRDSNQPQHF. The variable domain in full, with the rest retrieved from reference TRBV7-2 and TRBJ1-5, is GAGVSQSPSNKVTEKGKDVELRCDPISGHTALYWYRQSLGQGLEFLIYFQGNSAPDKSGLPSDRFSAERTGGSVSTLTIQRTQQEDSAVYLCASSLTRDSNQPQHFGDGTRLSIL.

CDR3 in amino acids: CASSPRTGGYTF. The CDR3 DNA is TGTGCCAGCAGTCCCCGGACGGGTGGCTACACCTTC. V is TRBV28 and J is TRBJ1-2; D is unresolved. Germline loops: CDR1 MDHEN, CDR2 SYDVKM. V shed 5 bases and J shed 7 bases, with 11 bases lying between them. This CDR3 has 12 amino acids.

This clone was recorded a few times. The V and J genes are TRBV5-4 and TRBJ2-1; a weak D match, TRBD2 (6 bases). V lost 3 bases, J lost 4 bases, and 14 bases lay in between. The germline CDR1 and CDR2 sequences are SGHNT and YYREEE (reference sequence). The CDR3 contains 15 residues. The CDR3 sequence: CASSSPQRGYNEQFF. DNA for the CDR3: TGTGCCAGCAGCTCTCCCCAACGGGGGTACAATGAGCAGTTCTTC.

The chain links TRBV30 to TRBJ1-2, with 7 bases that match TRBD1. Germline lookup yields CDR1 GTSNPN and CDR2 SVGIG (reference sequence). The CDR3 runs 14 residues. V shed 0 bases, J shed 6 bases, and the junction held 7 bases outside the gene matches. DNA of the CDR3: TGTGCCTGGAGTGTCTCCGGGAGGGGGCATGGCTACACCTTC. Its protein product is CAWSVSGRGHGYTF.

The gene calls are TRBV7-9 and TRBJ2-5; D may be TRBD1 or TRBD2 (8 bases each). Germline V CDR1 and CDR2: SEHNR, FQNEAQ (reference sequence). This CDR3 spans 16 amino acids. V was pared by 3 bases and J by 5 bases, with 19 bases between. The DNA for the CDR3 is TGTGCCAGCAGCTTCATCCAGGGGGCTAGCGGGGAGACCCAGTACTTC. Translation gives CASSFIQGASGETQYF.

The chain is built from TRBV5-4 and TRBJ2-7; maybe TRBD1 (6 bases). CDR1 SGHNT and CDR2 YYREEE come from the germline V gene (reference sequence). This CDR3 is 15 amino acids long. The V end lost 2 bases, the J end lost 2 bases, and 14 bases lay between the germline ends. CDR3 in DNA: TGTGCCAGCAGCTTTTGGAAGGGGGAGACCTACGAGCAGTACTTC. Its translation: CASSFWKGETYEQYF.

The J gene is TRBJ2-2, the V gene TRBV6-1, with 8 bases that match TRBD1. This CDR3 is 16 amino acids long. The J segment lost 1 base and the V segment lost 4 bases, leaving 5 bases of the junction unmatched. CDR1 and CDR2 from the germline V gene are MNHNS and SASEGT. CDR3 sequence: CASSARTGRNTGELFF. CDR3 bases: TGTGCCAGCAGTGCTAGGACAGGGCGGAACACCGGGGAGCTGTTTTTT.

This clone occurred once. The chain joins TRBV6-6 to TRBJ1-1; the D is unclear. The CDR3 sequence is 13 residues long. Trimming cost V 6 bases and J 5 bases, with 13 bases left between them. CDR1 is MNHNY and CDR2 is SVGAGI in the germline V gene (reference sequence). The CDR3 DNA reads TGTGCCAGCAGCCCGTGGCCGGGGACTGAAGCTTTCTTT. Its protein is CASSPWPGTEAFF.

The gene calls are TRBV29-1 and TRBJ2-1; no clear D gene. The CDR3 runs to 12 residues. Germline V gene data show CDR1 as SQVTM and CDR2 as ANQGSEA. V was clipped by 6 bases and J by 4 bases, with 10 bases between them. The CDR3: CSVQTDYNEQFF. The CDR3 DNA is TGCAGCGTACAGACTGATTACAATGAGCAGTTCTTC.

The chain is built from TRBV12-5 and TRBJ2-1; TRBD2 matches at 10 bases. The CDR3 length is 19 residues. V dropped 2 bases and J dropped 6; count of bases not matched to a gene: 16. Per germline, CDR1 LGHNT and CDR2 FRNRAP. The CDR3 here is CASGLFSASGSSTRNEQFF. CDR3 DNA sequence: TGTGCTAGTGGTTTGTTTTCGGCTAGCGGGAGTTCAACACGCAATGAGCAGTTCTTC.

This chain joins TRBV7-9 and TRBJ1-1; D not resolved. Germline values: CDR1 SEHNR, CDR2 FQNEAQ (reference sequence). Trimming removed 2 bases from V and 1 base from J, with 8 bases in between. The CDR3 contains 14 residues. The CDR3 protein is CASSLNSANTEAFF. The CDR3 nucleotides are TGTGCCAGCAGCTTAAATTCGGCGAACACTGAAGCTTTCTTT.